Below are 22 T cell receptor beta chains sequenced from a single sample in a study of blood T cell repertoires in COVID-19. Clones were read by immunoSEQ multiplex PCR, and TCRdb kept only the in-frame ones, dropping some. The sample includes around 140,000 clones, over 80% of them seen just once. What was sequenced was peripheral blood. These receptors were taken from a man aged 50-60 years who had recovered from COVID-19.

The rearrangement links TRBV7-2 to TRBJ1-2; 12 bases fit TRBD1. Germline V gene data show CDR1 as SGHTA and CDR2 as FQGNSA. The CDR3 is 18 amino acids. The trim removed 1 base at V and 7 bases at J, leaving 13 bases unmatched. CDR3 sequence: CASSLGPGTGGLLSGYTF. The CDR3 coding sequence is TGTGCCAGCAGCTTAGGCCCCGGGACAGGGGGCTTACTTTCTGGCTACACCTTC.

The J gene is TRBJ1-3, the V gene TRBV18; D uncertain. Trimming removed 1 base from V and 0 bases from J, with 7 bases in between. This CDR3 is built from 15 residues. From germline, CDR1 is KGHSH and CDR2 LQKENI. The CDR3 DNA reads as TGTGCCAGCTCACCACAGGAGGGCTCTGGAAACACCATATATTTT. Translating it yields CASSPQEGSGNTIYF.

V usage is TRBV12-3 or TRBV12-4 and J usage is TRBJ1-1; D ambiguous. V shed 7 bases and J shed 1 base, with 10 bases lying between them. CDR3 length: 13 residues. DNA for the CDR3: TGTGCCAGCATCCCCCCGGGGAACACTGAAGCTTTCTTT. Amino acids: CASIPPGNTEAFF.

This rearrangement joins TRBV6-5 to TRBJ1-2; D is perhaps TRBD1 (6 bases). CDR3 length: 12 residues. The germline CDR1 and CDR2 sequences are MNHEY and SVGAGI. V was clipped by 7 bases and J by 3 bases, with 9 bases between them. For the CDR3, the DNA is TGTGCCAGCATTCCAGGGGACTATGGCTACACCTTC. It codes for CASIPGDYGYTF.

This sequence joins TRBV3-1 (or the pseudogene TRBV3-2) and TRBJ1-5, with 11 bases identical to TRBD1. Per the germline V gene, CDR1 is LGHDT and CDR2 is YNNKEL (reference sequence). CDR3 length equals 16 residues. J gave up 2 bases and V 4 bases, and 4 bases lay outside the gene matches. This chain's CDR3 is CASSPWTGGGNQPQHF. The DNA of the CDR3 is TGTGCCAGCAGCCCATGGACAGGGGGCGGCAATCAGCCCCAGCATTTT.

V is TRBV9 and J is TRBJ2-2; D gene ambiguous. Germline CDR1 is SGDLS and CDR2 is YYNGEE. The CDR3 runs to 14 residues. V dropped 2 bases and J dropped 1 base, with 6 bases sitting between them. The CDR3 protein is CASSVGQNTGELFF. In nucleotides, the CDR3 is TGTGCCAGCAGCGTTGGGCAGAACACCGGGGAGCTGTTTTTT.

The chain recombines TRBV3-1 (or the pseudogene TRBV3-2) with TRBJ1-6; D unclear. V lost 1 base and J lost 0, with 16 bases in between. The length of the CDR3 is 19 residues. CDR1 is LGHDT and CDR2 is YNNKEL in the germline V gene (reference sequence). Here the CDR3 DNA reads TGTGCCAGCAGCCAAGTAGTAAGCAGGTTTAGCTCCTATAATTCACCCCTCCACTTT. This sequence encodes CASSQVVSRFSSYNSPLHF.

This clone came up once. This chain uses TRBV5-1 with TRBJ1-1; 7 bases are shared with TRBD1. Germline CDR1 and CDR2: SGHRS and YFSETQ. The CDR3 loop spans 14 amino acids. V was clipped by 5 bases and J by 4 bases; unmatched bases: 8. CDR3: CASSLQGLSTEAFF. The CDR3, as DNA: TGCGCCAGCAGTTTACAGGGGTTGAGCACTGAAGCTTTCTTT. Drawing the rest from reference TRBV5-1 and TRBJ1-1, the complete variable domain is KAGVTQTPRYLIKTRGQQVTLSCSPISGHRSVSWYQQTPGQGLQFLFEYFSETQRNKGNFPGRFSGRQFSNSRSEMNVSTLELGDSALYLCASSLQGLSTEAFFGQGTRLTVV.

This clone was recorded a few times. CDR3 protein: CASSPNREGNTEAFF. The CDR3 DNA reads as TGCGCCAGCAGCCCGAACAGGGAAGGGAACACTGAAGCTTTCTTT. The chain has TRBV5-1 and TRBJ1-1, with D possibly TRBD1 on 6 matching bases. The CDR3 loop spans 15 amino acids. V lost 4 bases to trimming and J lost 1 base, with 14 bases between them. Germline V gives CDR1 SGHRS, CDR2 YFSETQ. The variable domain in full, with the rest retrieved from reference TRBV5-1 and TRBJ1-1, is KAGVTQTPRYLIKTRGQQVTLSCSPISGHRSVSWYQQTPGQGLQFLFEYFSETQRNKGNFPGRFSGRQFSNSRSEMNVSTLELGDSALYLCASSPNREGNTEAFFGQGTRLTVV.

The rearrangement links TRBV13 to TRBJ1-2; D is uncertain. The V and J ends lost 5 bases and 4 bases respectively, with 5 bases between them. In germline, CDR1 is PRHDT, CDR2 FYEKMQ (reference sequence). CDR3 size: 11 residues. For the CDR3, the DNA is TGTGCCAGCAGCCTTTCCTATGGCTACACCTTC. Amino acids: CASSLSYGYTF.

J is TRBJ2-3 and V is TRBV18; tentative D call: TRBD1 (5 bases). The CDR3 consists of 15 residues. The germline gives CDR1 KGHSH, CDR2 LQKENI. V was trimmed by 4 bases and J by 1 base, leaving 12 bases between them. CDR3 amino acids: CASSLTTRGTDTQYF. The CDR3 DNA follows: TGTGCCAGCTCACTAACAACCAGGGGCACAGATACGCAGTATTTT.

Notes on this clone: Other DNA sequences in the sample encode the same CDR3. This rearrangement joins TRBV5-1 to TRBJ2-3; 12 bases align to TRBD2. Germline lookup yields CDR1 SGHRS and CDR2 YFSETQ. J lost 2 bases, V lost 0 bases, and 4 bases had no gene match. The CDR3 is made up of 17 amino acids. CDR3 DNA sequence: TGCGCCAGCAGCTTGGCCCTAGCGGGGGGGCCCACAGATACGCAGTATTTT. This codes for CASSLALAGGPTDTQYF.

V and J are TRBV7-8 and TRBJ1-5; a possible D gene is TRBD1 (6 bases). From germline, CDR1 is SGHVS and CDR2 FQNEAQ. V lost 5 bases and J 5 bases, leaving 10 bases between the germline ends. The CDR3 extends over 13 amino acids. DNA of the CDR3: TGTGCCAGCAGCCGGGGGGCAGATCAGCCCCAGCATTTT. Translating it yields CASSRGADQPQHF.

The chain combines TRBV6-2 or TRBV6-3 with TRBJ1-1; 7 bases match TRBD1. Germline V gene sequence: CDR1 MNHEY, CDR2 SVGEGT. This CDR3 has 17 residues. Germline trimming cut 2 bases from V and 0 bases from J; bases unmatched to any gene: 9. CDR3 region: CASSYADRVRMNTEAFF. CDR3 sequence (DNA): TGTGCCAGCAGTTACGCAGACAGGGTCCGTATGAACACTGAAGCTTTCTTT.

The chain combines TRBV2 with TRBJ1-2; 9 bases fit TRBD1. The germline V gene has CDR1 SNHLY and CDR2 FYNNEI. The CDR3 loop spans 12 amino acids. V was pared by 10 bases and J by 8 bases, with 8 bases of the junction left unmatched. CDR3 sequence: CAIPGQGQGYTF. In nucleotides, the CDR3 is TGTGCCATCCCGGGACAGGGCCAAGGCTACACCTTC.

This clone was seen only once. The chain recombines TRBV29-1 with TRBJ1-1; 8 nucleotides agree with TRBD1. The CDR3 loop spans 15 amino acids. The ends lost 7 bases at V and 4 bases at J; junction bases unmatched: 14. Germline V gene lookup returns CDR1 SQVTM and CDR2 ANQGSEA. The CDR3 protein is CSAQTVDRGITEAFF. CDR3 DNA sequence: TGCAGCGCCCAAACCGTCGACAGGGGAATCACTGAAGCTTTCTTT.

In its sample, this clone was seen a few times. V usage is TRBV11-2 and J usage is TRBJ2-7, with 9 bases that match TRBD1. This CDR3 is built from 15 residues. V dropped 3 bases and J dropped 4; count of bases not matched to a gene: 7. Germline lookup yields CDR1 SGHAT and CDR2 FQNNGV. CDR3 coding DNA: TGTGCCAGCAGCTTTGCTACGGGGACAGGGTACGAGCAGTACTTC. Protein: CASSFATGTGYEQYF.

The V and J genes are TRBV5-1 and TRBJ2-1, with TRBD2 matching over 13 bases. The CDR3 loop spans 14 amino acids. Germline V gene sequence: CDR1 SGHRS, CDR2 YFSETQ. V trimming: 5 bases; J trimming: 11 bases; junction bases outside the gene matches: 7. CDR3 region: CASSSGLAGAKQFF. In DNA, the CDR3 is TGCGCCAGCAGTTCTGGACTAGCGGGGGCAAAGCAGTTCTTC.

This sequence joins TRBV5-1 and TRBJ1-2; 12 positions match TRBD1. The CDR3 covers 17 residues. Germline loops: CDR1 SGHRS, CDR2 YFSETQ. V lost 2 bases and J lost 6; bases outside the gene matches: 11. CDR3: CASSFLNTGTGGDGYTF. The CDR3 nucleotides are TGCGCCAGCAGCTTTTTAAATACTGGGACAGGGGGCGATGGCTACACCTTC.

V gene TRBV30 combines with J gene TRBJ2-3; TRBD2 aligns across 10 bases. After removal of 0 bases from V and 4 bases from J, the junction contained 10 bases not matched to a gene. The V gene's germline CDR1 is GTSNPN and CDR2 SVGIG (reference sequence). CDR3 length: 17 amino acids. The CDR3 sequence is CAWSVQRTSGVSDTQYF. CDR3 sequence (DNA): TGTGCCTGGAGTGTACAAAGGACTAGCGGAGTTTCAGATACGCAGTATTTT.

The gene calls are TRBV11-2 and TRBJ1-1; 8 positions agree with TRBD1. After removal of 3 bases from V and 5 bases from J, the junction contained 8 bases not matched to a gene. CDR1 and CDR2 from the germline V gene are SGHAT and FQNNGV. The CDR3 has 15 residues. The DNA of the CDR3 is TGTGCCAGCAGCTTTGTCGTACAGGGGGGAACTGAAGCTTTCTTT. Translated: CASSFVVQGGTEAFF.

The rearrangement joins TRBV5-6 to TRBJ1-5; TRBD1 matches 7 bases. The CDR3 spans 15 residues. Germline CDR1 and CDR2: SGHDT and YYEEEE. V lost 4 bases to trimming and J lost 3 bases; unmatched junction nucleotides: 7. This CDR3 reads CASSHRDSFNQPQHF. DNA of the CDR3: TGTGCCAGCAGCCATCGGGACAGCTTCAATCAGCCCCAGCATTTT.